The sequence of this TCR beta chain was determined in a study of blood T cell repertoires in COVID-19 (dated by TCRdb to the early 2020s). With regard to the full study: Samples covering the acute and convalescent phases of COVID-19 were provided by collaborators in the United States, Italy and Spain. The dataset comprised deeply sampled blood TCRbeta repertoires from subjects exposed to, actively infected with, or recovered from COVID-19. The repertoires were released in a freely available public database intended as a resource for research on the immune response to SARS-CoV-2. Samples were obtained from the ongoing ImmuneRACE study (first 160 participants) and from about 1,300 subjects provided by 6 global collaborators. Where available, HLA class I and class II types were taken from metadata supplied by the sample provider and were not determined by assay-based typing. The sample metadata nearly always contained a de-identified subject ID, COVID-19 status, age in years and sex. The material from the prospective study consisted of cDNA or gDNA derived from T cells, B-cell-depleted T cells, or PBMCs.

Paper-wide results and their limitations: How much clinical and demographic metadata was included differed by source and by participant, and the metadata was provided uncurated.

TCRbeta CDR3 regions were amplified from genomic DNA using the immunoSEQ Assay, a bias-controlled multiplex PCR. Per the source publication's procedure: Nucleated cell counts per sample were estimated from amplification of reference gene primers within the assay. Sequence reads were collapsed and filtered to measure the absolute abundance of every unique TCRbeta CDR3 rearrangement. For each sample, productive Simpson clonality was calculated by taking the square root of Simpson's diversity index across productive rearrangements. Drawn from immuneACCESS, this table holds only the in-frame rearrangements with V and J called that TCRdb kept. Clones are partly lost; checked studies trace under half to an unresolved V gene and leave the rest unexplained. Clone size and the V and J calls come from that table; the DNA yielded D and trimming. The sample has approximately 140,000 clones on record, roughly 80% of them singletons. The ten largest clones represent around 6.8% of the sample.

The collaborating institutions used their own protocols to collect whole blood in K2EDTA tubes. For TCRbeta analysis, collaborators shipped samples as frozen whole blood, isolated PBMCs, or DNA extracted from either of those sample types. A remark on this clone: Its antigen remains unidentified. Per-base qualities were not stored, and no clone one base away is much larger.

The clonotype was recovered from a human donor in a cohort sampled during active COVID-19. Sequences were obtained from peripheral blood.

The DNA reads TGTGCCAGCAGCGGCGGGACTAGCGGAGATACGCAGTATTTT. This translates into CASSGGTSGDTQYF. The chain is made from TRBV5-4 and TRBJ2-3; 11 bases in the middle match TRBD2. V is cut back by 4 bases and J by 5 bases, with 3 bases in the junction unmatched. From the cysteine through the phenylalanine, the CDR3 covers 14 amino acids. Just CDR3 DNA is preserved here, 42 bases in frame from base 1. The CDR1 and CDR2 encoded by the germline V gene (reference sequence) are SGHNT and YYREEE.